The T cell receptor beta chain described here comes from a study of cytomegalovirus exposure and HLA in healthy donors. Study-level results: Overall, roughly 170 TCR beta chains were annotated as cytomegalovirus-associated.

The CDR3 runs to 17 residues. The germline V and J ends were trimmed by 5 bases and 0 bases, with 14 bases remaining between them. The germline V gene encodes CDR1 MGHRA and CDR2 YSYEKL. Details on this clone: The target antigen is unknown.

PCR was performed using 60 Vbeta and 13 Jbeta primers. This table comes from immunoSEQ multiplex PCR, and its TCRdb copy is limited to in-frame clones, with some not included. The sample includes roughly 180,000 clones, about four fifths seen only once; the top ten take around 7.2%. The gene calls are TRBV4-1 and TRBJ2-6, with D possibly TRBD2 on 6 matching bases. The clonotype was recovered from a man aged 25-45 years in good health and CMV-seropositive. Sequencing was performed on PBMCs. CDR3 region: CASSSRGTYSGANVLTF. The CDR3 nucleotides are TGCGCCAGCAGCTCGCGCGGGACTTACTCTGGGGCCAACGTCCTGACTTTC.